These T cell receptor beta chains were read from a single sample in a study of molecular identifiers for immune sequencing clone quantification. MiXCR, applied by TCRdb to the PCR reads, yields one record per CDR3 protein. The profile shows fewer than 350,000 distinct CDR3 sequences, 24% of them singletons. Sequenced material: naive CD8+ T cells from blood, with Jurkat cell RNA spiked in. These receptor sequences come from a human donor in good health. Some libraries in this study had Jurkat cell RNA spiked in. CDR3s include the opening cysteine and the closing phenylalanine or tryptophan. A D gene is named only where the DNA matches it firmly. For some rows the clone size is stated as once, few or many, or as a class when expanded; others skip it.

>-|TRBJ2-3|TRBV12-3/TRBV12-4|-
CASSLVPGSTDTQYF
TGTGCCAGCAGTTTAGTCCCGGGTTCGACAGATACGCAGTATTTT
>-|TRBJ2-3|TRBV7-9|TRBD1
CASSFWDSYIDTQYF
TGTGCCAGCAGCTTCTGGGACAGCTACATAGATACGCAGTATTTT
>once|TRBJ2-7|TRBV6-5|-
CASSYDIAGRELYF
TGTGCCAGCAGTTACGATATTGCGGGACGCGAGCTGTACTTC
>-|TRBJ1-5|TRBV12-3/TRBV12-4|-
CASSPGTLNQPQHF
TGTGCCAGCAGCCCCGGGACACTGAATCAGCCCCAGCATTTT
>-|TRBJ2-7|TRBV2|TRBD2
CAGRERPSYEQYF
TGTGCCGGGAGGGAGCGCCCATCCTACGAGCAGTACTTC
>many|TRBJ1-1|TRBV30|-
CAWTHSPNTEAFF
TGTGCCTGGACCCACAGCCCTAACACTGAAGCTTTCTTT
>-|TRBJ2-1|TRBV6-5|-
CASSGVSNEQFF
TGTGCCAGCAGTGGGGTATCCAATGAGCAGTTCTTC
>few|TRBJ1-1|TRBV12-3/TRBV12-4|TRBD1
CATKQGGSTEAFF
TGTGCCACCAAACAGGGGGGGTCCACTGAAGCTTTCTTT
>-|TRBJ2-3|TRBV19|-
CACTGVSTDTQYF
TGTGCCTGTACGGGAGTTAGCACAGATACGCAGTATTTT
>many|TRBJ1-1|TRBV7-9|-
CASSLSTGGSEAFF
TGTGCCAGCAGCTTATCAACGGGAGGGTCCGAAGCTTTCTTT
>many|TRBJ2-7|TRBV6-1|-
CASTLRMYYEQYF
TGTGCCAGCACCCTAAGGATGTACTACGAGCAGTACTTC
>-|TRBJ2-3|TRBV5-1|TRBD2
CASSLIGTSGSSGTDTQYF
TGCGCCAGCAGCTTGATTGGGACTAGCGGGAGTAGTGGCACAGATACGCAGTATTTT
>few|TRBJ1-5|TRBV2|-
CASSVRVQPQHF
TGTGCCAGCAGTGTCAGGGTCCAGCCCCAGCATTTT
>many|TRBJ1-1|TRBV2|-
CASSEGGGITEAFF
TGTGCCAGCAGTGAAGGCGGAGGGATCACTGAAGCTTTCTTT
>many|TRBJ2-1|TRBV2|-
CASSEEPYDEQFF
TGTGCCAGCAGTGAAGAACCGTACGATGAGCAGTTCTTC
>-|TRBJ2-7|TRBV4-1|TRBD1
CASSQEHQGAWEQYF
TGCGCCAGCAGCCAAGAACATCAGGGGGCTTGGGAGCAGTACTTC
>few|TRBJ1-2|TRBV28|-
CASSSLPDGSNYGYTF
TGTGCCAGCAGTTCACTACCGGACGGCTCTAACTATGGCTACACCTTC
>many|TRBJ1-2|TRBV14|-
CASSHSSDIYGYTF
TGTGCCAGCAGCCATTCTTCAGACATCTATGGCTACACCTTC
>many|TRBJ1-5|TRBV4-1|TRBD1
CASSFDRAMVQPQHF
TGCGCCAGCAGCTTCGACAGGGCGATGGTTCAGCCCCAGCATTTT
>many|TRBJ2-3|TRBV6-2/TRBV6-3|-
CASKLSRDQWYF
TGTGCCAGCAAACTATCCCGGGACCAGTGGTATTTT
>many|TRBJ2-7|TRBV20-1|-
CSARAVEDRSYEQYF
TGCAGTGCTAGAGCCGTGGAGGACCGCTCCTACGAGCAGTACTTC
>few|TRBJ1-5|TRBV27|-
CASSLIGVGQPQHF
TGTGCCAGCAGTTTGATCGGGGTCGGGCAGCCCCAGCATTTT
>few|TRBJ1-1|TRBV10-2|-
CASSEFVGDTEAFF
TGCGCCAGCAGTGAGTTCGTGGGTGATACTGAAGCTTTCTTT
>-|TRBJ1-4|TRBV12-5|-
CASGLATGADEKLFF
TGTGCTAGTGGTTTGGCTACAGGAGCGGACGAAAAACTGTTTTTT
>few|TRBJ2-3|TRBV12-3/TRBV12-4|TRBD1
CASSFVQGESDTQYF
TGTGCCAGCAGTTTCGTACAGGGGGAGTCAGATACGCAGTATTTT
>-|TRBJ2-3|TRBV3-1|TRBD2
CASSASGALDTQYF
TGTGCCAGCAGCGCTAGCGGGGCCCTGGATACGCAGTATTTT
>-|TRBJ2-5|TRBV14|TRBD1
CANSPRWTGEETQYF
TGTGCCAACAGCCCAAGATGGACAGGGGAAGAGACCCAGTACTTC
>many|TRBJ1-2|TRBV19|-
CASSSGYGYTF
TGTGCCAGTTCATCAGGCTATGGCTACACCTTC
>few|TRBJ2-6|TRBV20-1|-
CSALGSPDRANVLTF
TGCAGTGCTCTCGGGTCCCCGGATCGGGCCAACGTCCTGACTTTC
>-|TRBJ1-5|TRBV6-2/TRBV6-3|TRBD1
CASSYADRAYINQPQHF
TGTGCCAGCAGTTACGCGGACAGGGCATACATCAATCAGCCCCAGCATTTT
>-|TRBJ2-1|TRBV6-6|TRBD2
CASSKLAGVYDEQFF
TGTGCCAGCAGTAAACTAGCGGGAGTCTACGATGAGCAGTTCTTC
>many|TRBJ1-5|TRBV6-2/TRBV6-3|-
CASSADSNQPQHF
TGTGCCAGCAGCGCGGACAGCAATCAGCCCCAGCATTTT
>-|TRBJ1-2|TRBV27|-
CASSSSQNYGYTF
-
>-|TRBJ2-2|TRBV5-1|TRBD1
CASSLGWTGNSGELFF
TGCGCCAGCAGCTTGGGTTGGACAGGAAATTCCGGGGAGCTGTTTTTT
>many|TRBJ1-5|TRBV6-2/TRBV6-3|-
CASSYIETDQPQHF
TGTGCCAGCAGTTACATAGAAACCGATCAGCCCCAGCATTTT
>once|TRBJ2-5|TRBV20-1|TRBD1
CSAREPTGTETQYF
TGCAGTGCTAGAGAGCCGACAGGGACGGAGACCCAGTACTTC
>few|TRBJ1-4|TRBV27|TRBD1
CASSLTGVGEKLFF
TGTGCCAGCAGTTTAACAGGGGTGGGTGAAAAACTGTTTTTT